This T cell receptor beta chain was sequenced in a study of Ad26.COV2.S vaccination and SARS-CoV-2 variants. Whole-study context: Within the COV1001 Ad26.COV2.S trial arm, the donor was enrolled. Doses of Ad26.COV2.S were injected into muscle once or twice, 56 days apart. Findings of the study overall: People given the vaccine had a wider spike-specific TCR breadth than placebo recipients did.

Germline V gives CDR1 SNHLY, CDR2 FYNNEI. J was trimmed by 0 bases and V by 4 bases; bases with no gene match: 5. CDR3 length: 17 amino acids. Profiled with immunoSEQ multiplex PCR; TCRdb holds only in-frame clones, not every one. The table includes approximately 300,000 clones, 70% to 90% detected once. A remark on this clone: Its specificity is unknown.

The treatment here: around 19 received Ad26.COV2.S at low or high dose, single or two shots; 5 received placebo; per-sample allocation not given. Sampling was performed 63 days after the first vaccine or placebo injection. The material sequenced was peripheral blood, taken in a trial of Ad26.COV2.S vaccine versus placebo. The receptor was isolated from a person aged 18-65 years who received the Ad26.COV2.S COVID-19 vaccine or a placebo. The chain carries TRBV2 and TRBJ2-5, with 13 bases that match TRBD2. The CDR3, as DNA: TGTGCCAGCAGTGTTAGACTAGCGGGGGGTAACCAAGAGACCCAGTACTTC. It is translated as CASSVRLAGGNQETQYF. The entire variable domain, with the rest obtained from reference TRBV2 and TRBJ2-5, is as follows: EPEVTQTPSHQVTQMGQEVILRCVPISNHLYFYWYRQILGQKVEFLVSFYNNEISEKSEIFDDQFSVERPDGSNFTLKIRSTKLEDSAMYFCASSVRLAGGNQETQYFGPGTRLLVL.